This TCR beta chain was obtained from a study of shared clonotypes between healthy human individuals. Between the trimmed V and J ends, which lost 3 bases and 9 bases, there was a span of 5 bases. The CDR3 totals 10 residues. In germline, CDR1 is SGHAT, CDR2 FQNNGV. This table comes from immunoSEQ multiplex PCR, and its TCRdb copy is limited to in-frame clones, with some not included. In the table there are millions of clones, more than 80% of which are singletons. Source material: naive CD4+ T cells from PBMCs. Subset defined: CD45RA+ positively selected. This clonotype was obtained from a man aged 18 to 29 in good health. Some clones in this sample may be carry-over from other donors' samples. The chain links TRBV11-2 to TRBJ1-1; D gene unclear. This CDR3 reads CASSLYQAFF. CDR3 DNA: TGTGCCAGCAGCTTGTATCAAGCTTTCTTT.